What follows are 25 T cell receptor beta chains derived from one specimen sequenced in a study of blood T cell repertoires in COVID-19. Repertoires were generated with immunoSEQ multiplex PCR, while TCRdb's copy carries only in-frame clones and drops some. The sample has tens of thousands of clones; 65% to 85% are singletons. Sequencing was performed on peripheral blood. Receptors were obtained from a man aged 55 to 70 with acute or convalescent COVID-19.

The V gene is TRBV2, the J gene TRBJ2-7; 9 bases align to TRBD1. Germline values: CDR1 SNHLY, CDR2 FYNNEI. This CDR3 has 14 residues. V was clipped by 7 bases and J by 2 bases; unmatched bases: 6. The CDR3 nucleotides read TGTGCCAGCAAGATCGGACAGGGGCCCTACGAGCAGTACTTC. This codes for CASKIGQGPYEQYF.

The rearrangement joins TRBV5-5 to TRBJ2-5; D is undetermined. Trimming stripped 1 base from V and 5 bases from J, with 6 bases between. Germline CDR1 is SGHKS and CDR2 is YYEKEE (reference sequence). The CDR3 totals 12 residues. CDR3 sequence: CASSLTIETQYF. The CDR3 DNA is TGTGCCAGCAGCTTGACTATTGAGACCCAGTACTTC.

The CDR3 reads CSVGGSRDSGGRDTQYF. Here the CDR3 DNA reads TGCAGCGTTGGGGGCTCCAGGGATAGCGGGGGAAGAGATACGCAGTATTTT. The V call is TRBV29-1, the J call TRBJ2-3; 9 nucleotides align to TRBD2. After removal of 4 bases from V and 5 bases from J, the junction contained 16 bases not matched to a gene. The CDR3 runs to 17 residues. Germline assignment: CDR1 SQVTM and CDR2 ANQGSEA.

The J gene is TRBJ1-4, the V gene TRBV19; 9 bases map to TRBD1. The CDR3 consists of 16 residues. Looked up from germline, CDR1 is LNHDA and CDR2 is SQIVND (reference sequence). The J segment lost 0 bases and the V segment lost 5 bases, leaving 4 bases of the junction unmatched. CDR3 sequence reads: CASSLQGAATNEKLFF. As DNA, the CDR3 is TGTGCCAGTAGTCTACAGGGGGCTGCAACTAATGAAAAACTGTTTTTT.

The chain has TRBV28 and TRBJ1-2; 9 bases agree with TRBD1. Trimming took 2 bases from V and 7 from J; bases not matched to a gene: 8. Germline V gene data show CDR1 as MDHEN and CDR2 as SYDVKM. This CDR3 has 15 residues. Here the CDR3 reads CASSLVQGARSGYTF. DNA of the CDR3: TGTGCCAGCAGTTTAGTACAGGGGGCAAGAAGTGGCTACACCTTC.

This chain links TRBV6-1 with TRBJ1-3; 7 positions match TRBD1. This CDR3 region has 16 residues. Germline V gene lookup returns CDR1 MNHNS and CDR2 SASEGT. V shed 3 bases and J 4 bases; nucleotides not matched to a gene: 9. In DNA, the CDR3 is TGTGCCAGCAGTGAGGGACAGCGCCCTGAAGGAAACACCATATATTTT. Protein: CASSEGQRPEGNTIYF.

The V and J genes are TRBV4-2 and TRBJ1-3, with D possibly matching TRBD1 (5 bases). This CDR3 spans 15 amino acids. The V and J ends lost 3 bases and 7 bases respectively, with 16 bases between them. The V gene's germline CDR1 is LGHNA and CDR2 YNFKEQ. CDR3 loop: CASSHGKGEGNTIYF. CDR3 nucleotides: TGTGCCAGCAGCCACGGGAAAGGGGAGGGGAACACCATATATTTT.

V usage is TRBV9 and J usage is TRBJ2-2; D is possibly TRBD2 (6 bases). CDR3 length: 15 residues. Deletions cut 3 bases from V and 0 bases from J, with 9 bases between. The germline V gene encodes CDR1 SGDLS and CDR2 YYNGEE. CDR3 in DNA: TGTGCCAGCAGCGGACTAGGGTCGAACACCGGGGAGCTGTTTTTT. It is translated as CASSGLGSNTGELFF.

The chain has TRBV19 and TRBJ2-5; D may be TRBD2 (6 bases). V was shortened by 4 bases and J by 5 bases, with 11 bases between the two germline ends. The CDR3 consists of 13 residues. CDR1 is LNHDA and CDR2 is SQIVND in the germline V gene (reference sequence). The CDR3 is CASSTPGVETQYF. CDR3 DNA sequence: TGTGCCAGTAGTACTCCGGGGGTCGAGACCCAGTACTTC.

V and J are TRBV30 and TRBJ2-1; 8 positions agree with TRBD2. Germline trimming cut 0 bases from V and 4 bases from J; bases unmatched to any gene: 5. Germline loops: CDR1 GTSNPN, CDR2 SVGIG (reference sequence). The CDR3 consists of 15 residues. CDR3 protein: CAWSVRGGVYNEQFF. CDR3 coding DNA: TGTGCCTGGAGTGTACGGGGGGGAGTGTACAATGAGCAGTTCTTC. The complete variable domain, with remaining parts taken from reference TRBV30 and TRBJ2-1, reads SQTIHQWPATLVQPVGSPLSLECTVEGTSNPNLYWYRQAAGRGLQLLFYSVGIGQISSEVPQNLSASRPQDRQFILSSKKLLLSDSGFYLCAWSVRGGVYNEQFFGPGTRLTVL.

The V gene is TRBV29-1, the J gene TRBJ1-2, with TRBD1 matching over 7 bases. The CDR3 has 14 residues. In germline, CDR1 is SQVTM, CDR2 ANQGSEA. V was clipped by 4 bases and J by 0 bases; unmatched bases: 5. The CDR3 sequence is CSVVGTEANYGYTF. In nucleotides, the CDR3 is TGCAGCGTTGTCGGGACAGAAGCTAACTATGGCTACACCTTC.

Many counts were recorded for this clone. J is TRBJ2-1 and V is TRBV24-1, with 8 bases fitting TRBD1. CDR1 and CDR2 from the germline V gene are KGHDR and SFDVKD. V lost 3 bases and J lost 6; bases outside the gene matches: 6. The CDR3 sequence is 15 residues long. The CDR3 loop reads CATSDAGQGGNEQFF. The CDR3 DNA reads TGTGCCACCAGTGATGCCGGACAGGGCGGCAATGAGCAGTTCTTC.

The chain combines TRBV6-5 with TRBJ2-5; 7 bases align to TRBD1. After removal of 6 bases from V and 2 bases from J, the junction contained 3 bases not matched to a gene. Germline lookup yields CDR1 MNHEY and CDR2 SVGAGI. This CDR3 has 13 residues. CDR3 sequence reads: CASRKTGQETQYF. As DNA, the CDR3 is TGTGCCAGCAGGAAGACAGGGCAAGAGACCCAGTACTTC.

V and J are TRBV14 and TRBJ1-1; D may be TRBD1 (6 bases). Germline CDR1 is SGHDN and CDR2 is FVKESK. Trimming removed 3 bases at V and 0 bases at J, with 11 bases between. This CDR3 comprises 15 residues. This chain's CDR3 is CASSHWDTLNTEAFF. CDR3 coding DNA: TGTGCCAGCAGCCACTGGGACACTTTGAACACTGAAGCTTTCTTT.

This clone was detected a few times. In DNA, the CDR3 is TGCGCCAGCAGCTGGACAGGGTTGAACGGGGAGCTGTTTTTT. Protein product: CASSWTGLNGELFF. This chain uses TRBV5-1 with TRBJ2-2; 8 bases fit TRBD1. The CDR3 loop spans 14 amino acids. The germline V gene has CDR1 SGHRS and CDR2 YFSETQ. V shed 3 bases and J 7 bases; nucleotides not matched to a gene: 5.

This rearrangement joins TRBV7-8 to TRBJ2-6; D may be TRBD1 (6 bases). Trimming shortened V by 4 bases and J by 2 bases, and 12 bases separated the two germline ends. The CDR3 length is 16 residues. Germline-derived CDR1 and CDR2 are SGHVS and FQNEAQ. The CDR3 DNA reads TGTGCCAGCAGCTCCAGGGGAAGGGCTGGGGCCAACGTCCTGACTTTC. Its protein product is CASSSRGRAGANVLTF.

The chain links TRBV15 to TRBJ2-7, with D possibly TRBD2 on 5 matching bases. CDR3 length equals 13 residues. Trimming took off 1 base at V and 6 bases at J, with 10 bases between the two ends. The germline V gene has CDR1 LNHNV and CDR2 YYDKDF (reference sequence). For the CDR3, the DNA is TGTGCCACCAGCAGAGGTTTAGGGAGCGAGCAGTACTTC. The encoded protein is CATSRGLGSEQYF.

The rearrangement joins TRBV12-3 or TRBV12-4 to TRBJ1-2; 7 bases match TRBD1. J was trimmed by 5 bases and V by 3 bases; bases with no gene match: 3. The CDR3 extends over 13 amino acids. The chain's CDR3 is CASSLTGRYGYTF. In nucleotides, the CDR3 is TGTGCCAGCAGTTTGACAGGGAGGTATGGCTACACCTTC.

The J gene is TRBJ1-2, the V gene TRBV19; D call uncertain. V lost 1 base and J 8 bases, leaving 11 bases between the germline ends. The CDR3 runs 13 residues. The germline CDR1 and CDR2 sequences are LNHDA and SQIVND (reference sequence). The CDR3 region has the DNA TGTGCCAGTAGTATAGCGAGCGCCGGCGGCTACACCTTC. Translating it yields CASSIASAGGYTF.

The chain links TRBV30 to TRBJ1-3, with D possibly matching TRBD1 (6 bases). V was pared by 0 bases and J by 3 bases, with 12 bases between. Germline V gene data show CDR1 as GTSNPN and CDR2 as SVGIG (reference sequence). The CDR3 runs to 15 residues. The DNA of the CDR3 is TGTGCCTGGAGTGTACGCAGGGGAGATGGAAACACCATATATTTT. Its protein is CAWSVRRGDGNTIYF.

The sample holds a few counts of this clone. The chain couples TRBV5-1 to TRBJ2-3; 14 bases are shared with TRBD2. The CDR3 spans 15 residues. Germline CDR1 reads SGHRS; CDR2 reads YFSETQ. The trim removed 3 bases at V and 6 bases at J, leaving 3 bases unmatched. This chain's CDR3 is CASSSGLAGVDTQYF. The CDR3, as DNA: TGCGCCAGCAGCTCGGGACTAGCGGGGGTGGATACGCAGTATTTT.

V and J are TRBV2 and TRBJ2-3; perhaps TRBD2 as D (5 bases). Germline CDR1 is SNHLY and CDR2 is FYNNEI. This CDR3 contains 14 residues. The V and J ends lost 9 bases and 1 base respectively, with 14 bases between them. The CDR3 here is CASRDVRGTDTQYF. The CDR3 region has the DNA TGTGCCAGTAGGGATGTGCGGGGCACAGATACGCAGTATTTT.

The chain combines TRBV7-3 with TRBJ2-1; 7 positions match TRBD2. Per germline, CDR1 SGHTA and CDR2 FQGTGA. CDR3 size: 14 residues. J lost 10 bases, V lost 4 bases, and 10 bases had no gene match. The CDR3 DNA follows: TGTGCCAGCAGCTCAAATGCGGGAGCGGGGGAGCAGTTCTTC. It translates to CASSSNAGAGEQFF.

V usage is TRBV30 and J usage is TRBJ2-3; 10 bases agree with TRBD2. CDR1 and CDR2 from the germline V gene are GTSNPN and SVGIG (reference sequence). Trimming at V came to 5 bases and at J to 0 bases, leaving 5 bases not matched to a gene. This CDR3 has 15 amino acids. In nucleotides, the CDR3 is TGTGCCTGGGGTAAACTAGCGGGAAGCACAGATACGCAGTATTTT. It encodes CAWGKLAGSTDTQYF.

The chain joins TRBV5-4 to TRBJ1-6, with a possible D match to TRBD1 (5 bases). Germline CDR1 reads SGHNT; CDR2 reads YYREEE (reference sequence). The CDR3 is made up of 15 amino acids. The V and J ends lost 5 bases and 10 bases respectively, with 19 bases between them. The CDR3 reads CASSPGGGEESPLHF. CDR3 DNA sequence: TGTGCCAGCAGTCCCGGGGGAGGGGAAGAATCACCCCTCCACTTT. Complete variable domain (other parts from reference TRBV5-4 and TRBJ1-6): ETGVTQSPTHLIKTRGQQVTLRCSSQSGHNTVSWYQQALGQGPQFIFQYYREEENGRGNFPPRFSGLQFPNYSSELNVNALELDDSALYLCASSPGGGEESPLHFGNGTRLTVT.